Listed below are T cell receptor beta chains from one sample, sequenced in a study of cytomegalovirus exposure and HLA in healthy donors. Measured with immunoSEQ multiplex PCR; TCRdb has only the in-frame clones, and not every one. The sample holds around 200,000 clones, roughly three quarters seen once. Sequencing was carried out using PBMCs. Receptor source: a male donor in good health and CMV-seronegative. CDR3s leave out the opening cysteine and the closing phenylalanine or tryptophan. The listing skips clone size in some rows; elsewhere it reads once, few, many or a size class.

len: 12; v_gene: TRBV4-2; abundance: NA; j_gene: TRBJ2-2; CDR3aa: ASSPRLGAGELF
len: 12; v_gene: TRBV11-3; abundance: NA; j_gene: TRBJ2-7; CDR3aa: ASSYTGGFYEQY
len: 11; v_gene: TRBV6-5; abundance: NA; j_gene: TRBJ2-7; CDR3aa: ASSYYSGLEQY
len: 11; v_gene: TRBV2; abundance: NA; j_gene: TRBJ2-1; CDR3aa: ASSEDTYNEQF
len: 11; v_gene: TRBV11-3; abundance: NA; j_gene: TRBJ2-3; CDR3aa: ASSLSRLDTQY
len: 12; v_gene: TRBV2; abundance: NA; j_gene: TRBJ1-6; CDR3aa: ASSVRQGNSPLH
len: 12; v_gene: TRBV6-5; abundance: NA; j_gene: TRBJ2-3; CDR3aa: ASRVRGSTDTQY
len: 13; v_gene: TRBV15; abundance: NA; j_gene: TRBJ2-5; CDR3aa: ATSRGGQGRETQY
len: 15; v_gene: TRBV5-6; abundance: NA; j_gene: TRBJ1-5; CDR3aa: ASSTDRGPRSNQPQH
len: 12; v_gene: TRBV30; abundance: NA; j_gene: TRBJ2-7; CDR3aa: AWSNTGLSYEQY
len: 14; v_gene: TRBV6-6; abundance: once; j_gene: TRBJ2-7; CDR3aa: ASSYFRGLTSYEQY
len: 11; v_gene: TRBV9; abundance: few; j_gene: TRBJ1-1; CDR3aa: ASSTGVNTEAF
len: 12; v_gene: TRBV29-1; abundance: NA; j_gene: TRBJ1-5; CDR3aa: SVVLQGFNQPQH
len: 13; v_gene: TRBV6-1; abundance: NA; j_gene: TRBJ1-2; CDR3aa: ASSGTGQGDYGYT
len: 12; v_gene: TRBV6-5; abundance: NA; j_gene: TRBJ1-2; CDR3aa: ASSYLQGDGGYT
len: 13; v_gene: TRBV6-5; abundance: NA; j_gene: TRBJ2-6; CDR3aa: ASSGGYSGANVLT
len: 14; v_gene: TRBV4-2; abundance: few; j_gene: TRBJ2-7; CDR3aa: ASSQDVGQKSYEQY
len: 18; v_gene: TRBV7-3; abundance: NA; j_gene: TRBJ2-1; CDR3aa: ASTISFRSGNRRLLHEQF
len: 12; v_gene: TRBV6-6; abundance: NA; j_gene: TRBJ2-2; CDR3aa: ASSLEGNTGELF
len: 13; v_gene: TRBV6-5; abundance: NA; j_gene: TRBJ1-2; CDR3aa: ASRDSGGSHYGYT
len: 11; v_gene: TRBV30; abundance: NA; j_gene: TRBJ1-6; CDR3aa: AGRTGGYSPLH
len: 13; v_gene: TRBV19; abundance: NA; j_gene: TRBJ2-1; CDR3aa: ASSAIAGGHNEQF
len: 11; v_gene: TRBV2; abundance: NA; j_gene: TRBJ1-5; CDR3aa: ASSGGGNQPQH
len: 10; v_gene: TRBV5-1; abundance: NA; j_gene: TRBJ1-1; CDR3aa: ASSSSGFEAF
len: 12; v_gene: TRBV2; abundance: NA; j_gene: TRBJ2-7; CDR3aa: ASSSTGGYYEQY
len: 12; v_gene: TRBV6-5; abundance: NA; j_gene: TRBJ1-2; CDR3aa: ASSYSGQRGGYT
len: 12; v_gene: TRBV6-6; abundance: few; j_gene: TRBJ1-5; CDR3aa: ASNGQGSDQPQH
len: 12; v_gene: TRBV18; abundance: once; j_gene: TRBJ1-5; CDR3aa: ASSPSRGNQPQH
len: 13; v_gene: TRBV19; abundance: few; j_gene: TRBJ1-5; CDR3aa: ASSTGFYSNQPQH
len: 14; v_gene: TRBV30; abundance: NA; j_gene: TRBJ2-1; CDR3aa: AWSVWGLAGRNEQF
len: 10; v_gene: TRBV7-9; abundance: few; j_gene: TRBJ1-1; CDR3aa: ASSPADTEAF
len: 13; v_gene: TRBV6-5; abundance: NA; j_gene: TRBJ1-5; CDR3aa: ASSSLGTGYQPQH
len: 11; v_gene: TRBV6-5; abundance: NA; j_gene: TRBJ1-1; CDR3aa: ASTQTDNTEAF
len: 18; v_gene: TRBV4-3; abundance: NA; j_gene: TRBJ1-5; CDR3aa: ASSQGYEQGRYDSNQPQH
len: 14; v_gene: TRBV11-3; abundance: once; j_gene: TRBJ2-2; CDR3aa: ASSLDMAGGPGELF
len: 13; v_gene: TRBV2; abundance: NA; j_gene: TRBJ1-2; CDR3aa: ASSGPDRGLYGYT
len: 10; v_gene: TRBV4-2; abundance: NA; j_gene: TRBJ2-2; CDR3aa: ASSSDTGELF
len: 13; v_gene: TRBV6-6; abundance: NA; j_gene: TRBJ1-3; CDR3aa: ASTLRGGPGNTIY
len: 13; v_gene: TRBV18; abundance: once; j_gene: TRBJ1-2; CDR3aa: ASSPQTGGDDGYT
len: 14; v_gene: TRBV15; abundance: once; j_gene: TRBJ2-2; CDR3aa: ATSPPGGSYTGELF